The 17 T cell receptor beta chains below were found in one sample sequenced in a study of control samples from healthy donors and cancer patients. TCRdb's copy holds only in-frame clones and misses some; the assay was immunoSEQ multiplex PCR. The sample shows some 170,000 clones, roughly 95% of them seen only once. The material sequenced was blood. The receptors derive from a young woman in good health.

The V gene is TRBV27, the J gene TRBJ1-5, with 7 bases that match TRBD1. Trimming removed 6 bases from V and 1 base from J; junction bases left unmatched: 9. CDR3 length equals 16 residues. In germline, CDR1 is MNHEY, CDR2 SMNVEV (reference sequence). CDR3 loop: CASSTQGRLSNQPQHF. Here the CDR3 DNA reads TGTGCCAGCAGCACACAGGGGAGGTTAAGCAATCAGCCCCAGCATTTT.

J is TRBJ1-2 and V is TRBV28, with TRBD1 identical over 7 bases. The length of the CDR3 is 15 residues. With 3 bases clipped from V and 5 bases from J, the junction kept 9 bases outside the gene matches. Germline V gene sequence: CDR1 MDHEN, CDR2 SYDVKM. The CDR3 sequence: CASSFSTGFNYGYTF. The CDR3 DNA reads TGTGCCAGCAGTTTTTCGACAGGGTTTAATTATGGCTACACCTTC.

This sequence joins TRBV5-4 and TRBJ1-6; TRBD1 agrees at 9 bases. The germline CDR1 and CDR2 sequences are SGHNT and YYREEE (reference sequence). After removal of 2 bases from V and 10 bases from J, the junction contained 13 bases not matched to a gene. The CDR3 contains 17 residues. Written as DNA, the CDR3 is TGTGCCAGCAGCTTAGGCTTAGGGAGGACAGGGGAATCACCCCTCCACTTT. Its translation: CASSLGLGRTGESPLHF.

The rearrangement uses TRBV18 and TRBJ1-5, with TRBD1 identical over 9 bases. The length of the CDR3 is 14 residues. CDR1 and CDR2 from the germline V gene are KGHSH and LQKENI. Trimming at V came to 4 bases and at J to 3 bases, leaving 1 base not matched to a gene. DNA for the CDR3: TGTGCCAGCTCACGACAGGGGGACAATCAGCCCCAGCATTTT. The encoded protein is CASSRQGDNQPQHF.

V usage is TRBV20-1 and J usage is TRBJ2-3; D may match TRBD1 or TRBD2 (5 bases each). Germline V CDR1 and CDR2: DFQATT, SNEGSKA (reference sequence). The CDR3 covers 15 residues. Trimming cost V 3 bases and J 1 base, with 14 bases left between them. CDR3: CSASSWGRGTDTQYF. Here the CDR3 DNA reads TGCAGTGCTAGTTCTTGGGGACGGGGCACAGATACGCAGTATTTT.

The V gene is TRBV18, the J gene TRBJ1-1, with 7 bases lining up with TRBD1. Germline V gene lookup returns CDR1 KGHSH and CDR2 LQKENI. V dropped 3 bases and J dropped 2; count of bases not matched to a gene: 6. The CDR3 has 15 amino acids. Here the CDR3 reads CASSPAGTANTEAFF. The CDR3 DNA follows: TGTGCCAGCTCACCCGCCGGGACAGCTAACACTGAAGCTTTCTTT.

The rearrangement uses TRBV5-1 and TRBJ2-7; weak D call: TRBD1 (6 bases). The length of the CDR3 is 15 residues. V was pared by 2 bases and J by 2 bases, with 14 bases between. Germline V lookup: CDR1 SGHRS, CDR2 YFSETQ. The DNA for the CDR3 is TGCGCCAGCAGCTTATGGAGGACAGCAACCTACGAGCAGTACTTC. It encodes CASSLWRTATYEQYF.

The V call is TRBV2, the J call TRBJ1-2; the match to TRBD1 covers 7 bases. This CDR3 is built from 14 residues. Germline V gives CDR1 SNHLY, CDR2 FYNNEI. The V gene end was trimmed by 5 bases and the J gene end by 7 bases; junction bases not matched to a gene: 10. In nucleotides, the CDR3 is TGTGCCAGCAGTTTAGGGGGCGCCTTGAGTGGCTACACCTTC. Translated: CASSLGGALSGYTF.

The chain links TRBV16 to TRBJ1-5; D is possibly TRBD1 (5 bases). Deletions cut 3 bases from V and 7 bases from J, with 13 bases between. This CDR3 has 14 amino acids. Germline V gene lookup returns CDR1 KGHSY and CDR2 FQNENV. The CDR3 loop is CASSHGQGRQPQHF. Here the CDR3 DNA reads TGTGCCAGCAGCCATGGGCAGGGTCGGCAGCCCCAGCATTTT.

The rearrangement uses TRBV5-4 and TRBJ2-1; 13 positions match TRBD2. This CDR3 is 16 amino acids long. Germline trimming cut 0 bases from V and 7 bases from J; bases unmatched to any gene: 4. CDR1 is SGHNT, CDR2 YYREEE, per germline (reference sequence). The CDR3 reads CASSLGGLAGINEQFF. CDR3 DNA: TGTGCCAGCAGCTTGGGGGGACTAGCGGGGATTAATGAGCAGTTCTTC.

The chain carries TRBV6-2 or TRBV6-3 and TRBJ1-5; D remains unclear. With 1 base removed from V and 1 base from J, the gap between germline ends came to 5 bases. This CDR3 is 14 amino acids long. The germline CDR1 and CDR2 sequences are MNHEY and SVGEGT. CDR3 coding DNA: TGTGCCAGCAGTTACTTGACCAGCAATCAGCCCCAGCATTTT. Its translation is CASSYLTSNQPQHF.

The chain has TRBV28 and TRBJ1-5; D not resolved. The CDR3 is 14 amino acids. With 5 bases removed from V and 1 base from J, the gap between germline ends came to 9 bases. Germline CDR1 MDHEN, CDR2 SYDVKM. The CDR3 nucleotides are TGTGCCAGCAGTCCGCTTGGGAGCAATCAGCCCCAGCATTTT. Residues: CASSPLGSNQPQHF.

The V gene is TRBV5-1, the J gene TRBJ2-7; tentatively, D is TRBD2 (5 bases). V lost 0 bases to trimming and J lost 3 bases, with 7 bases between them. Germline loops: CDR1 SGHRS, CDR2 YFSETQ. The CDR3 totals 13 residues. The CDR3 here is CASSLAEGYEQYF. The CDR3 region has the DNA TGCGCCAGCAGCTTGGCTGAGGGCTACGAGCAGTACTTC. The whole variable domain, filled in from reference TRBV5-1 and TRBJ2-7, reads KAGVTQTPRYLIKTRGQQVTLSCSPISGHRSVSWYQQTPGQGLQFLFEYFSETQRNKGNFPGRFSGRQFSNSRSEMNVSTLELGDSALYLCASSLAEGYEQYFGPGTRLTVT.

The V and J genes are TRBV6-5 and TRBJ2-6, with TRBD1 matching 7 bases. Trimming cost V 6 bases and J 13 bases; bases outside gene matches: 12. The germline V gene has CDR1 MNHEY and CDR2 SVGAGI. This CDR3 comprises 14 residues. The CDR3 loop reads CASRPLDRPYVLTF. In DNA form, the CDR3 reads TGTGCCAGCAGACCCCTGGACAGGCCCTATGTCCTGACTTTC.

The chain combines TRBV5-1 with TRBJ1-2, with D perhaps matching TRBD1 (5 bases). CDR1 is SGHRS, CDR2 YFSETQ, per germline. The CDR3 covers 13 residues. V gave up 4 bases and J gave up 0 bases, with 7 bases separating them. The CDR3 reads CASSVTANYGYTF. The CDR3 DNA reads as TGCGCCAGCAGCGTGACAGCTAACTATGGCTACACCTTC.

The count of this clone is one. V usage is TRBV6-6 and J usage is TRBJ1-4; D may be TRBD1 (6 bases). The CDR3 covers 13 residues. Per the germline V gene, CDR1 is MNHNY and CDR2 is SVGAGI (reference sequence). V shed 10 bases and J shed 2 bases, with 11 bases lying between them. The CDR3 DNA sequence: TGTGCCACCTTAAGGGGGACTAATGAAAAACTGTTTTTT. Residues: CATLRGTNEKLFF.

The V call is TRBV11-3, the J call TRBJ2-3, with unresolved D. The CDR3 sequence is 14 residues long. V was pared by 5 bases and J by 0 bases, with 9 bases between. Germline lookup yields CDR1 SGHNT and CDR2 YENEEA. CDR3 coding DNA: TGTGCCAGCAGCCTCTATGGTAGCACAGATACGCAGTATTTT. It codes for CASSLYGSTDTQYF.